Reported below is one T cell receptor beta chain. Its antigen is not identified. The CDR3 runs to 15 residues. The V and J ends lost 10 bases and 5 bases respectively, with 21 bases between them. Germline CDR1 and CDR2: MNHEY and SVGEGT. This record belongs to a study of CD8 T cells in ankylosing spondylitis. General study points: The disease-linked clones had a CD8+ phenotype and low blood frequencies.

Using quantitative 5'-RACE with molecular barcodes, the authors made TCR beta libraries. TCRdb analysed the 5' RACE reads with MiXCR anew, one entry per CDR3 protein. The sample shows a few hundred thousand distinct CDR3 sequences, around 20% of them seen only once. Sequenced material: blood, either unsorted or a sorted T cell fraction (not recorded which). The V call is TRBV6-2 or TRBV6-3, the J call TRBJ2-1; D possibly corresponds to TRBD2 (6 bases). The receptor was derived from a female donor with ankylosing spondylitis or in good health (not recorded which). CDR3 amino acids: CATREAGGLNNEQFF. DNA for the CDR3: TGTGCCACTCGAGAGGCCGGAGGGTTAAACAATGAGCAGTTCTTC.